This T cell receptor beta chain originates from a study of blood T cells in healthy people across ages. This clonotype was found many times. The antigen remains undetermined. The sample, approximately 10 milliliters of peripheral blood, was drawn from each donor. Study-wide points: Diversity estimates drawn from one million T cells were deemed underestimates. Unsorted PBMC material precluded a definitive naive versus antigen-experienced comparison.

It was with a sample-barcoded 5' primer and a J-beta primer mix that a second PCR of roughly 6 to 11 cycles was run. TCRdb redid the calling of the 5' RACE reads with MiXCR, one entry per CDR3 protein. The sample shows 1.5 million to 2 million distinct CDR3 sequences, roughly 30% of them seen only once. The CDR3 is 14 residues long. J gave up 3 bases and V 4 bases, and 4 bases lay outside the gene matches. The germline V gene has CDR1 LNHNV and CDR2 YYDKDF (reference sequence). This TCR derives from a woman younger than 45 in good health. The chain joins TRBV15 to TRBJ2-5, with 8 bases identical to TRBD1. Material for sequencing was blood. CDR3 DNA sequence: TGTGCCACCAGCACCTCGACAGGGGAAGAGACCCAGTACTTC. This encodes CATSTSTGEETQYF. The full variable domain, in which reference TRBV15 and TRBJ2-5 provide the parts outside the CDR3, is DAMVIQNPRYQVTQFGKPVTLSCSQTLNHNVMYWYQQKSSQAPKLLFHYYDKDFNNEADTPDNFQSRRPNTSFCFLDIRSPGLGDTAMYLCATSTSTGEETQYFGPGTRLLVL.